The next 26 T cell receptor beta chains were all read from a single sample in a study of blood T cells in healthy people across ages. Through a sample-barcoded 5' primer and a J-beta primer mix, a second PCR was run for 7 to 11 cycles. TCRdb reprocessed the 5' RACE reads with MiXCR, giving one entry per CDR3 protein. The table shows 1.4 million to 1.5 million distinct CDR3 sequences, with around two fifths occurring only once. Sequenced input: blood. The receptors originated from a woman between 18 and 29 years old in good health.

The chain is built from TRBV20-1 and TRBJ2-5; TRBD2 aligns across 9 bases. The CDR3 loop spans 17 amino acids. Germline trimming cut 6 bases from V and 3 bases from J; bases unmatched to any gene: 17. Germline V gene lookup returns CDR1 DFQATT and CDR2 SNEGSKA (reference sequence). The CDR3 DNA reads TGCAGTGCCTGGGGCATCTCGACTAGCGGAGGAAAAGAGACCCAGTACTTC. This translates into CSAWGISTSGGKETQYF.

This rearrangement joins TRBV5-1 to TRBJ2-7; D unresolved. The J call may be faulty, since TRBJ2-5 better matches the DNA end. This CDR3 has 14 amino acids. Germline values: CDR1 SGHRS, CDR2 YFSETQ. The chain's CDR3 is CASSLVTSQETQYF. The DNA of the CDR3 is TGCGCCAGCAGCTTGGTTACAAGCCAAGAGACCCAGTACTTC.

This chain links TRBV20-1 with TRBJ2-3, with D perhaps TRBD1 or TRBD2 (5 bases each). Germline V CDR1 and CDR2: DFQATT, SNEGSKA (reference sequence). V dropped 3 bases and J dropped 6 bases, with 22 bases sitting between them. This CDR3 region has 16 residues. CDR3: CSASRGGARGGDTQYF. In nucleotides, the CDR3 is TGCAGTGCTAGCCGGGGTGGGGCTAGAGGAGGTGATACGCAGTATTTT.

A few counts support this clonotype. This rearrangement joins TRBV12-3 or TRBV12-4 to TRBJ1-5, with a weak D call TRBD1 (5 bases). CDR3 size: 16 residues. V gave up 5 bases and J gave up 4 bases, with 18 bases separating them. The CDR3 spells CASSPRGTATNQPQHF. The CDR3 DNA reads TGTGCCAGCAGTCCAAGGGGTACGGCAACTAATCAGCCCCAGCATTTT.

In its sample, this clonotype was seen once. The V gene is TRBV29-1, the J gene TRBJ2-5, with 8 bases that match TRBD2. This CDR3 comprises 12 residues. From germline, CDR1 is SQVTM and CDR2 ANQGSEA. The junction had 12 bases not matched to a gene; V was cut back by 7 bases and J by 11 bases. The CDR3 bases are TGCAGCGGGACTAGCAGCCACAATGAGCAGTACTTC. It translates to CSGTSSHNEQYF.

The CDR3 here is CASSSTRQGVGNQPQHF. CDR3 coding DNA: TGTGCCAGTAGTTCCACTCGACAGGGGGTTGGCAATCAGCCCCAGCATTTT. This chain links TRBV19 with TRBJ1-5; TRBD1 matches at 9 bases. The V segment lost 5 bases and the J segment 2 bases; nucleotides outside the gene matches: 10. CDR1 LNHDA and CDR2 SQIVND come from the germline V gene (reference sequence). This CDR3 has 17 amino acids.

The V call is TRBV7-8, the J call TRBJ1-1; D not certain. CDR1 is SGHVS, CDR2 FQNEAQ, per germline. The V and J ends lost 2 bases and 2 bases respectively, with 12 bases between them. The CDR3 covers 15 residues. Here the CDR3 DNA reads TGTGCCAGCAGCTTATGGGAGGATGTAAACACTGAAGCTTTCTTT. It translates to CASSLWEDVNTEAFF.

This clonotype was recorded at least ten times. The rearrangement links TRBV11-2 to TRBJ2-2; D ambiguous. The CDR3 is 10 residues long. Trimming shortened V by 11 bases and J by 8 bases, and 9 bases separated the two germline ends. Germline CDR1 reads SGHAT; CDR2 reads FQNNGV. The CDR3 region has the DNA TGTGCCTACGGATCGGGGGAGCTGTTTTTT. Amino acids: CAYGSGELFF.

This rearrangement joins TRBV5-1 to TRBJ2-7; the match to TRBD2 covers 7 bases. With V trimmed by 4 bases and J by 2 bases, 9 bases remained unmatched. CDR3 length: 15 amino acids. Looked up from germline, CDR1 is SGHRS and CDR2 is YFSETQ. The CDR3 sequence: CASSLWSSGTYEQYF. The CDR3, as DNA: TGCGCCAGCAGCCTATGGTCTAGCGGTACCTACGAGCAGTACTTC.

The rearrangement joins TRBV5-5 to TRBJ1-1; a weak D match, TRBD1 (5 bases). CDR3 length: 17 residues. The germline CDR1 and CDR2 sequences are SGHKS and YYEKEE (reference sequence). Deletions cut 0 bases from V and 5 bases from J, with 20 bases between. CDR3 nucleotides: TGTGCCAGCAGCTTGGCCGGGGGTAGGTCCCCGGCGACTGAAGCTTTCTTT. Translated: CASSLAGGRSPATEAFF.

This clonotype turned up a few times. The V call is TRBV12-3 or TRBV12-4, the J call TRBJ1-4; TRBD1 matches at 9 bases. There are 15 residues in the CDR3. V lost 6 bases to trimming and J lost 8 bases; unmatched junction nucleotides: 10. CDR3 protein: CASRTSDRGVEKLFF. The CDR3 region has the DNA TGTGCCAGCAGAACGTCGGACAGGGGAGTGGAAAAACTGTTTTTT.

The rearrangement uses TRBV12-3 or TRBV12-4 and TRBJ2-1; TRBD2 is a possible D gene (6 bases). V gave up 6 bases and J gave up 2 bases, with 20 bases separating them. The CDR3 is made up of 17 amino acids. The CDR3 protein is CASSPEILLAAYNEQFF. The CDR3 region has the DNA TGTGCCAGCAGCCCCGAGATATTACTAGCAGCCTACAATGAGCAGTTCTTC.

The V and J genes are TRBV19 and TRBJ1-1; TRBD1 matches at 8 bases. The CDR3 length is 14 residues. Germline loops: CDR1 LNHDA, CDR2 SQIVND (reference sequence). With V trimmed by 4 bases and J by 4 bases, 5 bases remained unmatched. The CDR3 DNA follows: TGTGCCAGTAGTACCACAGGGGGGGCCACTGAAGCTTTCTTT. It encodes CASSTTGGATEAFF.

The chain links TRBV6-1 to TRBJ2-3; TRBD2 aligns across 7 bases. Per the germline V gene, CDR1 is MNHNS and CDR2 is SASEGT. The CDR3 is 14 amino acids. The V segment lost 1 base and the J segment 8 bases; nucleotides outside the gene matches: 6. CDR3 in DNA: TGTGCCAGCAGTGAAGTACTCGGGGGGTTTACGCAGTATTTT. This gives the protein CASSEVLGGFTQYF.

A few counts support this clonotype. V is TRBV20-1 and J is TRBJ2-7; no clear D. V was pared by 6 bases and J by 4 bases, with 4 bases between. This CDR3 region has 9 residues. Germline V CDR1 and CDR2: DFQATT, SNEGSKA (reference sequence). The DNA for the CDR3 is TGCAGTGCCCCGTACGAGCAGTACTTC. The encoded protein is CSAPYEQYF.

V gene TRBV20-1 combines with J gene TRBJ2-5; TRBD1 might be the D (6 bases). The V gene's germline CDR1 is DFQATT and CDR2 SNEGSKA (reference sequence). The CDR3 is 15 residues long. Trimming took 0 bases from V and 0 from J, leaving 11 bases between them. DNA for the CDR3: TGCAGTGCTAGAGACGCCCGGGACAACCAAGAGACCCAGTACTTC. As protein: CSARDARDNQETQYF.

Only a few counts were recorded for this clonotype. The rearrangement links TRBV4-2 to TRBJ2-3, with 9 bases matching TRBD2. CDR1 is LGHNA, CDR2 YNFKEQ, per germline. The length of the CDR3 is 15 residues. Trimming took 5 bases from V and 4 from J; bases not matched to a gene: 7. The CDR3 DNA sequence: TGTGCCAGCAGCGAAATAGCGGGAGTGGCAGATACGCAGTATTTT. This sequence encodes CASSEIAGVADTQYF.

V usage is TRBV9 and J usage is TRBJ2-1; D not resolved. Trimming left V 0 bases short and J 6 bases short, with 19 bases between. Germline-derived CDR1 and CDR2 are SGDLS and YYNGEE. This CDR3 spans 17 amino acids. The CDR3 bases are TGTGCCAGCAGCGTAGTCCCTAGTGGGGTGGCCCTCAATGAGCAGTTCTTC. Protein: CASSVVPSGVALNEQFF.

The chain combines TRBV9 with TRBJ2-7; 11 bases match TRBD2. CDR1 is SGDLS, CDR2 YYNGEE, per germline. Trimming cost V 3 bases and J 0 bases; bases outside gene matches: 2. This CDR3 is built from 15 residues. CDR3 nucleotide sequence: TGTGCCAGCAGCGCGGGACTAGCGGACTCCTACGAGCAGTACTTC. Translation gives CASSAGLADSYEQYF.

The chain employs TRBV5-1 and TRBJ2-1; the match to TRBD1 covers 10 bases. The J segment lost 5 bases and the V segment lost 1 base, leaving 6 bases of the junction unmatched. The germline gives CDR1 SGHRS, CDR2 YFSETQ. CDR3 length equals 16 residues. CDR3 in DNA: TGCGCCAGCAGCTTGATTGGCGGACAGGGGGACAATGAGCAGTTCTTC. Amino acid sequence: CASSLIGGQGDNEQFF.

This clonotype was seen only a few times. This sequence joins TRBV29-1 and TRBJ1-2; no reliable D call. CDR3 size: 10 residues. The germline CDR1 and CDR2 sequences are SQVTM and ANQGSEA. V lost 2 bases, J lost 7 bases, and 5 bases lay in between. The CDR3 nucleotides are TGCAGCGTTGAATGGAGTGGCTACACCTTC. Its protein is CSVEWSGYTF.

The chain employs TRBV29-1 and TRBJ1-1; D gene unclear. Looked up from germline, CDR1 is SQVTM and CDR2 is ANQGSEA. There are 11 residues in the CDR3. V was pared by 0 bases and J by 7 bases, with 6 bases between. This CDR3 reads CSVEDPGEAFF. The CDR3 region has the DNA TGCAGCGTTGAAGATCCCGGTGAAGCTTTCTTT.

The chain uses TRBV18 and TRBJ2-5; maybe TRBD2 (6 bases). Trimming removed 1 base at V and 11 bases at J, with 20 bases between. Germline CDR1 reads KGHSH; CDR2 reads LQKENI. This CDR3 contains 15 residues. The CDR3 spells CASSPQEGAWGEQYF. DNA of the CDR3: TGTGCCAGCTCACCACAGGAGGGAGCTTGGGGTGAGCAGTACTTC.

This clonotype was recorded once. This chain uses TRBV6-5 with TRBJ2-1; D remains ambiguous. The V and J ends lost 2 bases and 9 bases respectively, with 11 bases between them. The V gene's germline CDR1 is MNHEY and CDR2 SVGAGI. The CDR3 length is 13 residues. CDR3 in DNA: TGTGCCAGCAGTTACGGGGTAGGCGGTGAGCAGTTCTTC. Translated, it gives CASSYGVGGEQFF.

CDR3 in amino acids: CSAREASGGTYEQYF. The CDR3 DNA reads as TGCAGTGCTAGAGAGGCTAGCGGGGGAACCTACGAGCAGTACTTC. V and J are TRBV20-1 and TRBJ2-7; 10 bases map to TRBD2. The V gene end was trimmed by 0 bases and the J gene end by 2 bases; junction bases not matched to a gene: 4. The length of the CDR3 is 15 residues. The germline V gene encodes CDR1 DFQATT and CDR2 SNEGSKA (reference sequence).

This chain connects TRBV28 to TRBJ2-6; 8 nucleotides match TRBD1. The germline V gene encodes CDR1 MDHEN and CDR2 SYDVKM. CDR3 length: 17 residues. The V and J ends lost 6 bases and 0 bases, in that order; junction bases with no gene match: 7. CDR3 coding DNA: TGTGCCAGCAGGCGGACAGGGTCGAGCTCTGGGGCCAACGTCCTGACTTTC. It codes for CASRRTGSSSGANVLTF.